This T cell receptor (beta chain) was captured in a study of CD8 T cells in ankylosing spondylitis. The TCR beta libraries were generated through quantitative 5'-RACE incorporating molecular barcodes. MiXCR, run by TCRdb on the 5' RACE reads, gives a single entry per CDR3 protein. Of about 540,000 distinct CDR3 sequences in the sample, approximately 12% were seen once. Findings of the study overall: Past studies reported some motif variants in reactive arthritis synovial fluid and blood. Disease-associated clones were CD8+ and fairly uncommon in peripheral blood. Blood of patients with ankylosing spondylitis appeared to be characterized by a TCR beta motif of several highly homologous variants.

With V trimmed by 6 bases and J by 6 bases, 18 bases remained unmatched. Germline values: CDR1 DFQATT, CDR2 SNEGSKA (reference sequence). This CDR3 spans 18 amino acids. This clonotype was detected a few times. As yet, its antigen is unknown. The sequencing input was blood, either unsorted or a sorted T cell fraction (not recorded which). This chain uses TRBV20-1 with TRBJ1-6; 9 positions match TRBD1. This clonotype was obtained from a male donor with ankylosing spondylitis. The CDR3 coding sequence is TGCAGTGCAACTCGACGAGGGGACAGGGAACACTTTAATTCACCCCTCCACTTT. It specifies CSATRRGDREHFNSPLHF.